The 25 T cell receptor beta chains given below trace back to one sample, sequenced in a study of cytomegalovirus exposure and HLA in healthy donors. A multiplex PCR was run with 60 Vbeta primers and 13 Jbeta primers. Generated by immunoSEQ multiplex PCR, the TCRdb table keeps only in-frame clones and is missing some. The table records fewer than 200,000 clones, 75% to 90% of them present only once. Sequencing was carried out using PBMCs. The receptor set was obtained from a man younger than 40 in good health and CMV-seronegative.

On this clone: The junction and the germline gene differ at one end; a read error may be behind it. V usage is TRBV7-9 and J usage is TRBJ2-5, with D possibly matching TRBD1 (5 bases). Germline V gene sequence: CDR1 SEHNR, CDR2 FQNEAQ (reference sequence). The CDR3 consists of 13 residues. The CDR3 region is CSSSPGLGETQYF. The CDR3 DNA is TGTTCCAGCAGCCCAGGGCTTGGGGAGACCCAGTACTTC.

The V call is TRBV27, the J call TRBJ2-5, with D perhaps TRBD2 (6 bases). Gene TRBJ2-7 matches the end of the DNA better, so the J call may be wrong. Germline assignment: CDR1 MNHEY and CDR2 SMNVEV (reference sequence). There are 18 residues in the CDR3. CDR3 protein: CASNHLGLPSVNRNEQYF. In DNA form, the CDR3 reads TGTGCCAGCAACCATCTGGGACTTCCCTCGGTGAATCGGAACGAGCAGTACTTC.

The chain couples TRBV19 to TRBJ2-1, with 9 bases fitting TRBD2. The V gene's germline CDR1 is LNHDA and CDR2 SQIVND (reference sequence). V shed 2 bases and J 8 bases; nucleotides not matched to a gene: 4. The CDR3 is 14 amino acids. The CDR3 region has the DNA TGTGCCAGTAGTATACCGACTAGCGGCGATGAGCAGTTCTTC. It encodes CASSIPTSGDEQFF.

The chain employs TRBV9 and TRBJ2-1, with 11 bases lining up with TRBD2. There are 14 residues in the CDR3. Germline CDR1 SGDLS, CDR2 YYNGEE. The trim removed 2 bases at V and 7 bases at J, leaving 2 bases unmatched. CDR3 DNA: TGTGCCAGCAGCGTTACTAGCGGGGGTAATGAGCAGTTCTTC. Amino acid sequence: CASSVTSGGNEQFF. Drawing the rest from reference TRBV9 and TRBJ2-1, the complete variable domain is DSGVTQTPKHLITATGQRVTLRCSPRSGDLSVYWYQQSLDQGLQFLIQYYNGEERAKGNILERFSAQQFPDLHSELNLSSLELGDSALYFCASSVTSGGNEQFFGPGTRLTVL.

V gene TRBV5-6 combines with J gene TRBJ1-1; D remains unclear. The CDR3 spans 15 residues. CDR1 and CDR2 (germline): SGHDT, YYEEEE. V was clipped by 0 bases and J by 0 bases, with 9 bases between them. As DNA, the CDR3 is TGTGCCAGCAGCTTGGGGGCAGATTTGAACACTGAAGCTTTCTTT. The encoded protein is CASSLGADLNTEAFF.

This chain links TRBV9 with TRBJ2-7; 7 nucleotides agree with TRBD1. In germline, CDR1 is SGDLS, CDR2 YYNGEE. This CDR3 spans 16 amino acids. V lost 0 bases, J lost 4 bases, and 10 bases stayed unmatched. The CDR3 bases are TGTGCCAGCAGCGTAGACCGGACAGGCAGCCCGTACGAGCAGTACTTC. Translation: CASSVDRTGSPYEQYF.

This chain joins TRBV11-2 and TRBJ1-2; D is undetermined. CDR1 SGHAT and CDR2 FQNNGV come from the germline V gene. V was pared by 2 bases and J by 0 bases, with 10 bases between. The CDR3 extends over 15 amino acids. CDR3 coding DNA: TGTGCCAGCAGCTTATACGCGGATCCTAACTATGGCTACACCTTC. The encoded protein is CASSLYADPNYGYTF.

V is TRBV19 and J is TRBJ2-3; perhaps TRBD1 as D (6 bases). The CDR3 is 18 residues long. The germline V gene encodes CDR1 LNHDA and CDR2 SQIVND (reference sequence). The ends were cut back, 1 base at V and 2 bases at J, with 19 bases in the middle. This chain's CDR3 is CASSIAETGTYYTDTQYF. CDR3 in DNA: TGTGCCAGTAGTATAGCTGAGACCGGGACATACTACACAGATACGCAGTATTTT.

The chain carries TRBV5-1 and TRBJ2-2; 10 nucleotides line up with TRBD1. The CDR3 is 16 amino acids. The germline V gene encodes CDR1 SGHRS and CDR2 YFSETQ. Unmatched junction bases numbered 7, after V lost 5 bases and J lost 3 bases. This CDR3 is CASRPTGTGDTGELFF. The CDR3 DNA sequence: TGCGCCAGCAGACCGACCGGGACAGGGGACACCGGGGAGCTGTTTTTT.

This clone was seen more than once but under ten times. The chain couples TRBV15 to TRBJ2-6, with D possibly matching TRBD2 (5 bases). The ends were cut back, 3 bases at V and 0 bases at J, with 12 bases in the middle. The CDR3 covers 17 residues. Germline V gene data show CDR1 as LNHNV and CDR2 as YYDKDF (reference sequence). CDR3 amino acids: CATSSLLRDSGANVLTF. Written as DNA, the CDR3 is TGTGCCACCAGCAGCCTGCTTCGGGACTCTGGGGCCAACGTCCTGACTTTC.

The genes are TRBV29-1 and TRBJ2-7, with TRBD1 matching 8 bases. Per the germline V gene, CDR1 is SQVTM and CDR2 is ANQGSEA. The CDR3 length is 13 residues. V trimming: 5 bases; J trimming: 2 bases; junction bases outside the gene matches: 5. The CDR3 reads CSVPRTGTYEQYF. Written as DNA, the CDR3 is TGCAGCGTTCCCCGGACAGGGACCTACGAGCAGTACTTC.

The genes are TRBV11-1 and TRBJ2-4, with TRBD1 matching over 7 bases. There are 16 residues in the CDR3. Germline V gene data show CDR1 as SGHAT and CDR2 as FQDESV (reference sequence). Trimming at V came to 4 bases and at J to 3 bases, leaving 9 bases not matched to a gene. This CDR3 is CASSSPGQRFKNIQYF. CDR3 coding DNA: TGTGCCAGCAGCTCCCCGGGACAGCGTTTCAAAAACATTCAGTACTTC.

The chain has TRBV7-9 and TRBJ2-2; 9 bases are a match to TRBD1. V lost 3 bases and J lost 5; bases outside the gene matches: 4. Germline V lookup: CDR1 SEHNR, CDR2 FQNEAQ (reference sequence). The CDR3 runs to 15 residues. DNA of the CDR3: TGTGCCAGCAGCTTGGGACAGGGTGTAACCGGGGAGCTGTTTTTT. The encoded protein is CASSLGQGVTGELFF.

This clone has more than one count but fewer than ten. This chain connects TRBV10-2 to TRBJ2-7; unclear D gene. This CDR3 region has 13 residues. V was shortened by 3 bases and J by 5 bases, with 11 bases between the two germline ends. From germline, CDR1 is WSHSY and CDR2 SAAADI. The CDR3 region has the DNA TGCGCCAGCAGTGAAAGAGCCAAAGACGAGCAGTACTTC. Its translation is CASSERAKDEQYF.

This clone was counted once. The chain links TRBV7-9 to TRBJ2-7; D gene uncertain. Germline V gives CDR1 SEHNR, CDR2 FQNEAQ (reference sequence). V lost 2 bases to trimming and J lost 6 bases, with 17 bases between them. The length of the CDR3 is 15 residues. This CDR3 reads CASSLNTESLLEQYF. The CDR3 coding sequence is TGTGCCAGCAGCTTAAATACAGAGTCTCTTCTCGAGCAGTACTTC. Full variable domain (outside the CDR3, taken from reference TRBV7-9 and TRBJ2-7): DTGVSQNPRHKITKRGQNVTFRCDPISEHNRLYWYRQTLGQGPEFLTYFQNEAQLEKSRLLSDRFSAERPKGSFSTLEIQRTEQGDSAMYLCASSLNTESLLEQYFGPGTRLTVT.

The chain couples TRBV6-5 to TRBJ2-3; D may be TRBD2 (6 bases). The length of the CDR3 is 13 residues. Trimming took off 6 bases at V and 6 bases at J, with 13 bases between the two ends. Germline V gene data show CDR1 as MNHEY and CDR2 as SVGAGI. CDR3 in amino acids: CASSPAGPDTQYF. The CDR3 DNA follows: TGTGCCAGCAGCCCGGCGGGGCCGGATACGCAGTATTTT.

The chain's CDR3 is CASSSHAPGQGARNEQYF. The CDR3 DNA is TGCGCCAGCAGCTCCCATGCTCCGGGACAGGGGGCGCGTAACGAGCAGTACTTC. The chain recombines TRBV5-1 with TRBJ2-7; 12 bases are shared with TRBD1. Germline V gene data show CDR1 as SGHRS and CDR2 as YFSETQ. The J segment lost 5 bases and the V segment lost 3 bases, leaving 15 bases of the junction unmatched. The CDR3 is made up of 18 amino acids.

The rearrangement links TRBV15 to TRBJ2-1; no definite D call. The CDR3 sequence is 13 residues long. Per germline, CDR1 LNHNV and CDR2 YYDKDF (reference sequence). V lost 8 bases, J lost 2 bases, and 10 bases lay in between. This CDR3 is CATGKGAYNEQFF. CDR3 sequence (DNA): TGTGCCACCGGTAAAGGAGCCTACAATGAGCAGTTCTTC.

This clone came up once. This chain links TRBV19 with TRBJ2-2; weak D call: TRBD2 (6 bases). Germline loops: CDR1 LNHDA, CDR2 SQIVND (reference sequence). V lost 10 bases and J 5 bases, leaving 11 bases between the germline ends. There are 12 residues in the CDR3. The CDR3 nucleotides read TGTGCCATAGAACGGGGGACCGGGGAGCTGTTTTTT. The encoded protein is CAIERGTGELFF.

The chain couples TRBV4-3 to TRBJ1-5, with 7 bases lining up with TRBD1. Germline CDR1 LGHNA, CDR2 YSLEER. This CDR3 region has 15 residues. J gave up 7 bases and V 0 bases, and 6 bases lay outside the gene matches. As DNA, the CDR3 is TGCGCCAGCAGCCAAGATGCACAGGGGAGGCAGCCCCAGCATTTT. Translating it yields CASSQDAQGRQPQHF.

This chain uses TRBV6-5 with TRBJ2-2, with D possibly being TRBD1 (6 bases). CDR1 and CDR2 (germline): MNHEY, SVGAGI. This CDR3 has 14 residues. Trimming left V 5 bases short and J 7 bases short, with 14 bases between. CDR3 sequence reads: CASSGSQGHGELFF. The DNA for the CDR3 is TGTGCCAGCAGTGGCTCACAGGGTCACGGGGAGCTGTTTTTT.

The rearrangement joins TRBV6-6 to TRBJ2-5; TRBD2 might be the D (5 bases). Germline V gene data show CDR1 as MNHNY and CDR2 as SVGAGI (reference sequence). CDR3 length: 16 residues. V dropped 6 bases and J dropped 5 bases, with 22 bases sitting between them. The DNA of the CDR3 is TGTGCCAGCAGGGCCGACGGGAATCTTCTGAGGGAGACCCAGTACTTC. Translation gives CASRADGNLLRETQYF.

This clone showed up just once. V is TRBV28 and J is TRBJ1-1, with 9 nucleotides matching TRBD1. The CDR3 contains 16 residues. J was trimmed by 5 bases and V by 2 bases; bases with no gene match: 9. Germline V lookup: CDR1 MDHEN, CDR2 SYDVKM. Here the CDR3 reads CASSLGGQGRRTEAFF. The DNA for the CDR3 is TGTGCCAGCAGTTTAGGGGGACAGGGACGTAGGACTGAAGCTTTCTTT.

The chain is built from TRBV5-1 and TRBJ1-3; D is perhaps TRBD1 (6 bases). V was shortened by 0 bases and J by 4 bases, with 8 bases between the two germline ends. Germline V CDR1 and CDR2: SGHRS, YFSETQ. The CDR3 spans 14 residues. The CDR3 spells CASSLADRGNTIYF. The CDR3 DNA is TGCGCCAGCAGCTTGGCCGACAGGGGAAACACCATATATTTT.

This clone was found a few times. V gene TRBV7-9 combines with J gene TRBJ2-3; TRBD2 aligns across 11 bases. CDR1 and CDR2 (germline): SEHNR, FQNEAQ (reference sequence). The CDR3 totals 14 residues. Germline trimming cut 4 bases from V and 3 bases from J; bases unmatched to any gene: 0. The chain's CDR3 is CASSWTSGTDTQYF. CDR3 in DNA: TGTGCCAGCAGCTGGACTAGCGGGACAGATACGCAGTATTTT.